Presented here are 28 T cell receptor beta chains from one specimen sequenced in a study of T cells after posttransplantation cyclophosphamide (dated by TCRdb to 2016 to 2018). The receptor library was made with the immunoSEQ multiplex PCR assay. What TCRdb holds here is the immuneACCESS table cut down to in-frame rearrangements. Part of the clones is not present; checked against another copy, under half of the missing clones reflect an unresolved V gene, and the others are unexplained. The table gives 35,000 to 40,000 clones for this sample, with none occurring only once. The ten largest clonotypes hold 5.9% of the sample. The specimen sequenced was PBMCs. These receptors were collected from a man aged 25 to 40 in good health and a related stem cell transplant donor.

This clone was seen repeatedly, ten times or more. CDR3 in amino acids: CASGLPRGLGGISEAFF. The CDR3, as DNA: TGTGCTAGTGGTTTGCCCCGCGGACTGGGCGGTATCTCTGAAGCTTTCTTT. V usage is TRBV12-5 and J usage is TRBJ1-1; D uncertain. Germline V gene data show CDR1 as LGHNT and CDR2 as FRNRAP. There are 17 residues in the CDR3. V was cut by 2 bases and J by 6 bases, with 22 bases left in between.

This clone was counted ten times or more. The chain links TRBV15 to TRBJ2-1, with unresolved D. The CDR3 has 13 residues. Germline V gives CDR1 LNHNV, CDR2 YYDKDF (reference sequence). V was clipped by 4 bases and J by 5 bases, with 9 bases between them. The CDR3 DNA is TGTGCCACCAGCAAAACATTTGACAATGAGCAGTTCTTC. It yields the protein CATSKTFDNEQFF.

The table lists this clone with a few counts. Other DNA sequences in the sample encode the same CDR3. For the CDR3, the DNA is TGCAGCGTCGGGACAGGTTACGAGCAGTACTTC. Protein sequence: CSVGTGYEQYF. This chain connects TRBV29-1 to TRBJ2-7; 8 nucleotides align to TRBD1. V lost 6 bases to trimming and J lost 4 bases; unmatched junction nucleotides: 2. The CDR3 totals 11 residues. The germline CDR1 and CDR2 sequences are SQVTM and ANQGSEA.

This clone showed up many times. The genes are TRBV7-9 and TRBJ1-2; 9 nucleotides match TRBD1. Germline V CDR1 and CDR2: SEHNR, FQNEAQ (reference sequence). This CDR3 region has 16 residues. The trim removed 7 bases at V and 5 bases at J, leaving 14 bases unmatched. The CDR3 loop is CASTRSIDRGTYGYTF. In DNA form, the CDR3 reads TGTGCCAGCACCCGAAGCATAGACAGGGGGACTTATGGCTACACCTTC. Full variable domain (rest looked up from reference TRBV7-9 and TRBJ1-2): DTGVSQNPRHKITKRGQNVTFRCDPISEHNRLYWYRQTLGQGPEFLTYFQNEAQLEKSRLLSDRFSAERPKGSFSTLEIQRTEQGDSAMYLCASTRSIDRGTYGYTFGSGTRLTVV.

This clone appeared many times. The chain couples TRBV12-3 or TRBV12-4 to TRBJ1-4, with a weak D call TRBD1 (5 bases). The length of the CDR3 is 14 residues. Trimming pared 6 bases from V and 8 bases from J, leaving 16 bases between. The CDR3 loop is CASSAGTSREKLFF. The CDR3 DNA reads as TGTGCCAGCAGCGCAGGGACTTCTAGGGAAAAACTGTTTTTT.

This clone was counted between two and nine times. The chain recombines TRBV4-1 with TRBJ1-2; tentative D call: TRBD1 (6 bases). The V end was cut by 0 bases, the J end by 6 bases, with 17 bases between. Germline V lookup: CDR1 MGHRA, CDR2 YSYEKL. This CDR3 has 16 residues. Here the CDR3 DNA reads TGCGCCAGCAGCCAAGATGGGGCAGGGGAAAGGGATGGCTACACCTTC. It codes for CASSQDGAGERDGYTF.

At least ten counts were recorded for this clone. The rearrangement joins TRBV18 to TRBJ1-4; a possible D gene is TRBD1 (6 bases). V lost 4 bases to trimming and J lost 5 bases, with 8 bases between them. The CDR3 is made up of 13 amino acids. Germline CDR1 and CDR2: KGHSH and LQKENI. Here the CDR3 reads CASSRTENEKLFF. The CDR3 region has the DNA TGTGCCAGCTCACGGACAGAGAATGAAAAACTGTTTTTT.

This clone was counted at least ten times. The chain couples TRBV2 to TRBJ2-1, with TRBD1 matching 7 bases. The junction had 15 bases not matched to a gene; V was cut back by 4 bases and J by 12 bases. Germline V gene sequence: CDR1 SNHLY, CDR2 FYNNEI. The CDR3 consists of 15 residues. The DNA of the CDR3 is TGTGCCAGCAGTGGTTCCGACAGGGCCCTTACAGGGCAGTTCTTC. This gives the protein CASSGSDRALTGQFF.

CDR3 in amino acids: CASSDGTLNEKLFF. CDR3 coding DNA: TGCGCCAGCAGCGACGGGACTCTTAATGAAAAACTGTTTTTT. This rearrangement joins TRBV5-1 to TRBJ1-4, with a possible D match to TRBD1 (5 bases). The CDR3 totals 14 residues. Germline lookup yields CDR1 SGHRS and CDR2 YFSETQ. The V end was cut by 4 bases, the J end by 4 bases, with 11 bases between.

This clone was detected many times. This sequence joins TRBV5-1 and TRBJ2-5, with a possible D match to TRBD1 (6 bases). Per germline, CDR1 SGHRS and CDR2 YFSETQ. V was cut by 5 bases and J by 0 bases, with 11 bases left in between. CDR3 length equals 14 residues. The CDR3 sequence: CASRPDSYQETQYF. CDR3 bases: TGCGCCAGCAGACCGGACAGTTACCAAGAGACCCAGTACTTC.

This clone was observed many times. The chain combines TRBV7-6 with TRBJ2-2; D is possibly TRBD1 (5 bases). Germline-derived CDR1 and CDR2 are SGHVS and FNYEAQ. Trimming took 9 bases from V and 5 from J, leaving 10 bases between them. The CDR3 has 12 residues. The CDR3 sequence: CARPKGTGELFF. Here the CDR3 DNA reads TGTGCCAGACCTAAGGGGACCGGGGAGCTGTTTTTT.

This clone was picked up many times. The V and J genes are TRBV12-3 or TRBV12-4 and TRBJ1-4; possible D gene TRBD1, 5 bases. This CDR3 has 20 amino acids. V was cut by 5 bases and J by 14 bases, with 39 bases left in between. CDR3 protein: CASSTLEYLTGGMPVKRLFF. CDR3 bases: TGTGCCAGCAGTACCCTGGAATACTTAACGGGGGGGATGCCGGTGAAACGCCTGTTTTTT.

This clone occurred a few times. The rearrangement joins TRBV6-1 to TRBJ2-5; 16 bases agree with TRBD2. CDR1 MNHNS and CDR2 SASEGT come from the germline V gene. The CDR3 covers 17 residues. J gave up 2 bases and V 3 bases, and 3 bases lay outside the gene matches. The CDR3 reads CASSEGLAGGRQETQYF. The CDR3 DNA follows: TGTGCCAGCAGTGAGGGACTAGCGGGGGGGAGACAAGAGACCCAGTACTTC.

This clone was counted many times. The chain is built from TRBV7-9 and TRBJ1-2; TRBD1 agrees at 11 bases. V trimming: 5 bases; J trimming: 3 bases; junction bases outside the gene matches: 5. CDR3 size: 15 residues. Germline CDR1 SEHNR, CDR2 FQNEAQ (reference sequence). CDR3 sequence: CASSPGQGAYYGYTF. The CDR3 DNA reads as TGTGCCAGCAGCCCCGGACAGGGGGCTTACTATGGCTACACCTTC.

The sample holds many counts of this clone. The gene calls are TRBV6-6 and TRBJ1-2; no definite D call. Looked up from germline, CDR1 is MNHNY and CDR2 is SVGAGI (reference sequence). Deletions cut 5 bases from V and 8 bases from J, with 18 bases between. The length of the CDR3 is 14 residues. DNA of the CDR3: TGTGCCAGCAGTGTCCAGTCGGGTTTCGGCGGCTACACCTTC. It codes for CASSVQSGFGGYTF.

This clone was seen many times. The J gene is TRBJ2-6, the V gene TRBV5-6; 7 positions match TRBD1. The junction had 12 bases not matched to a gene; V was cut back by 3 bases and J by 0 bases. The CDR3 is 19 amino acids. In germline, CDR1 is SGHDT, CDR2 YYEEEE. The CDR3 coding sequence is TGTGCCAGCAGCTCAATCGGACAGGCTGAACTCTCTGGGGCCAACGTCCTGACTTTC. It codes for CASSSIGQAELSGANVLTF.

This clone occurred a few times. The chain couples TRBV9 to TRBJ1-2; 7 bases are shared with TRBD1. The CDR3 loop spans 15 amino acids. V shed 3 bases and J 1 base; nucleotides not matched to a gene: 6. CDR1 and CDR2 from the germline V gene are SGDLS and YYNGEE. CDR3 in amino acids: CASSARQGNNYGYTF. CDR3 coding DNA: TGTGCCAGCAGCGCCCGACAGGGAAATAACTATGGCTACACCTTC.

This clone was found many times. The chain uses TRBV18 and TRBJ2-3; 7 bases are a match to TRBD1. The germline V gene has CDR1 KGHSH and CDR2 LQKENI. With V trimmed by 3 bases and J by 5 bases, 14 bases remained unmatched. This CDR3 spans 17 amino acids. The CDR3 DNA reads TGTGCCAGCTCACCGTTTTCCCGACAGGGCTTCATAGATACGCAGTATTTT. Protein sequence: CASSPFSRQGFIDTQYF.

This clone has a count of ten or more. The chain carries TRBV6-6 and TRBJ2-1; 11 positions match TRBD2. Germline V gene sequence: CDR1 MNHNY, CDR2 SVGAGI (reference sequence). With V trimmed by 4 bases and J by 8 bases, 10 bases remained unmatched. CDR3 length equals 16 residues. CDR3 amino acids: CASSWGLSGGGDEQFF. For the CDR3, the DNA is TGTGCCAGCAGTTGGGGACTTAGCGGGGGGGGCGATGAGCAGTTCTTC.

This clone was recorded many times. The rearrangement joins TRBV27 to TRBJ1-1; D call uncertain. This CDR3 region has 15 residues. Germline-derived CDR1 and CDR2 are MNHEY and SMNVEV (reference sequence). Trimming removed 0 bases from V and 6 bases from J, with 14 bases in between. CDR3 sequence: CASSLSPGSGAEAFF. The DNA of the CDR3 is TGTGCCAGCAGTTTATCGCCGGGGAGTGGGGCTGAAGCTTTCTTT.

CDR3 nucleotides: TGTGCCAGCAGTGAACGGGCTAGCGGGGGGGCGGCCTACGAGCAGTACTTC. Residues: CASSERASGGAAYEQYF. This chain joins TRBV6-1 and TRBJ2-7; 12 nucleotides line up with TRBD2. The CDR3 has 17 residues. CDR1 and CDR2 from the germline V gene are MNHNS and SASEGT. The J segment lost 2 bases and the V segment lost 2 bases, leaving 7 bases of the junction unmatched.

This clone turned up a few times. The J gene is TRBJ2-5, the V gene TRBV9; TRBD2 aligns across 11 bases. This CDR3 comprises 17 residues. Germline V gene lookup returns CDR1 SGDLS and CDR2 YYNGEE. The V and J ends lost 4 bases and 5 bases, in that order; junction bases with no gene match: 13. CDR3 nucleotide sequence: TGTGCCAGCAGCCTAAGTCCAACTAGCGGGGGAGGGGAGACCCAGTACTTC. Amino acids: CASSLSPTSGGGETQYF.

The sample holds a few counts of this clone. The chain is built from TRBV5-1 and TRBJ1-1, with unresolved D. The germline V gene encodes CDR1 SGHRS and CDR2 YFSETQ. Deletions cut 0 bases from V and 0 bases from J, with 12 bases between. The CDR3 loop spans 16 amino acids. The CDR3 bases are TGCGCCAGCAGCTTGGATGCGACTAACATGAACACTGAAGCTTTCTTT. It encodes CASSLDATNMNTEAFF.

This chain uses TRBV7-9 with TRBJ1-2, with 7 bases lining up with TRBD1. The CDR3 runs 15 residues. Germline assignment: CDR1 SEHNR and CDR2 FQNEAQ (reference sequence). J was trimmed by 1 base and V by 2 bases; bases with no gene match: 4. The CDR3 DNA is TGTGCCAGCAGCTTAAAGGGGGCTGGTAACTATGGCTACACCTTC. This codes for CASSLKGAGNYGYTF. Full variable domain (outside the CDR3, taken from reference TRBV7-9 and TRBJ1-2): DTGVSQNPRHKITKRGQNVTFRCDPISEHNRLYWYRQTLGQGPEFLTYFQNEAQLEKSRLLSDRFSAERPKGSFSTLEIQRTEQGDSAMYLCASSLKGAGNYGYTFGSGTRLTVV.

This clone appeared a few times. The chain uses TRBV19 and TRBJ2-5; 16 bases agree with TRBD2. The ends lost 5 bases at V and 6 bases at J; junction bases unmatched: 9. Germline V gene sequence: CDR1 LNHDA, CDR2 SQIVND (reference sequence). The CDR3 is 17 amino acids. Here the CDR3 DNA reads TGTGCCAGTAGTCCCCCGGGACTAGCGGGGGGGCCGAAGACCCAGTACTTC. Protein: CASSPPGLAGGPKTQYF.

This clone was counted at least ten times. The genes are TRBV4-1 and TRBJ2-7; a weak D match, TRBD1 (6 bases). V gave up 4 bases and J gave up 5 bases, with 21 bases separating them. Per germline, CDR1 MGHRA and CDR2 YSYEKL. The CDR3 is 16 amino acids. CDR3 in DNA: TGCGCCAGCAGCCCTGACAGGTCCCCTCGAGAGGACGAGCAGTACTTC. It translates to CASSPDRSPREDEQYF.

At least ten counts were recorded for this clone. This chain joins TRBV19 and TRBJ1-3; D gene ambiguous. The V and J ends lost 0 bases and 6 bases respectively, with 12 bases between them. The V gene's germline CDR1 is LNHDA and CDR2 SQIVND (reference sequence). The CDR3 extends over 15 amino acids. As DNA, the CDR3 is TGTGCCAGTAGTATAGACGCGGTTCGGAAAAACACCATATATTTT. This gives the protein CASSIDAVRKNTIYF.

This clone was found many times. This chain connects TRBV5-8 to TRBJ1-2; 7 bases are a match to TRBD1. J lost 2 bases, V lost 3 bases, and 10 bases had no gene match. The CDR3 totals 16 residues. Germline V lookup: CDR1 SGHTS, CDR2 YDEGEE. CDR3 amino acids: CASSSVTTGLNYGYTF. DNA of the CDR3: TGTGCCAGCAGCTCAGTAACGACAGGGCTCAACTATGGCTACACCTTC.